The present T cell receptor (beta chain) was sequenced within a study of T cell responses to AZD1222 COVID-19 vaccine. CDR1 and CDR2 from the germline V gene are SGHKS and YYEKEE (reference sequence). V shed 3 bases and J 2 bases; nucleotides not matched to a gene: 2. This CDR3 contains 13 residues. Study observations and caveats: Repertoire collection took place solely once the T cell response had peaked. Females made up more of the donors, who were largely white British, and clonal diversity may have come out too low.

The method was immunoSEQ multiplex PCR; TCRdb's version includes in-frame clones alone and lacks a portion of them. The table has some 170,000 clones, approximately 91% seen once. This clone was counted once. No antigen is known for it. Here the sequenced sample was peripheral blood, taken on day 0 of AZD1222 vaccination. This sequence was found in an adult in good health. The V gene is TRBV5-5, the J gene TRBJ2-7; 7 positions match TRBD1. CDR3 in amino acids: CASSSTGTYEQYF. The CDR3 nucleotides read TGTGCCAGCAGCTCGACAGGGACCTACGAGCAGTACTTC.